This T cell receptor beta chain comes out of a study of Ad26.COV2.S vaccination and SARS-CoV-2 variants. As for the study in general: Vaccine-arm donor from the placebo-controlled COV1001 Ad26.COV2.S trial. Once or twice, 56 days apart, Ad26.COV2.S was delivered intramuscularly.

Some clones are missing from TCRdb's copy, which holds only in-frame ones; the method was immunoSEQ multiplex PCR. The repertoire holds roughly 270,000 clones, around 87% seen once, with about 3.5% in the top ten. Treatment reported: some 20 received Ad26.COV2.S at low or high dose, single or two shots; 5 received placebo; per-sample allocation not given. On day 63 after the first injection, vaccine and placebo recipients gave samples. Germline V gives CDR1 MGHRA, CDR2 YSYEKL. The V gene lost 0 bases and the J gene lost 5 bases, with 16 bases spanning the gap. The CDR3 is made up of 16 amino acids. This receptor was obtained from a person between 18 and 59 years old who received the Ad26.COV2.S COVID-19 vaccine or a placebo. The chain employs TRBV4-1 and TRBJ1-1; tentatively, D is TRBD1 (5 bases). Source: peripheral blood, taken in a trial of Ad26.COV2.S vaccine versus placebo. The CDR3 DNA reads TGCGCCAGCAGCCAAGATTCTAGGGTGGGACGAACTGAAGCTTTCTTT. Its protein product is CASSQDSRVGRTEAFF.